This T cell receptor (beta chain) was sequenced in a study of shared clonotypes between healthy human individuals. The protocol was immunoSEQ multiplex PCR, while the TCRdb copy is restricted to in-frame clones and leaves out a portion. Counted here are about 610,000 clones, less than 98% occurring once; the ten biggest clones make up about 0.06%. The germline V gene has CDR1 LNHNV and CDR2 YYDKDF (reference sequence). This CDR3 has 17 residues. V lost 0 bases to trimming and J lost 3 bases; unmatched junction nucleotides: 8. The gene calls are TRBV15 and TRBJ2-4; 7 bases map to TRBD2. Specimen: naive CD4+ T cells sorted from blood. Subset described: CD45RA+ positively selected. The TCR sequence derives from a woman aged 25 to 45 in good health. The CDR3 protein is CATSRDLGLVGKNIQYF. CDR3 coding DNA: TGTGCCACCAGCAGAGATCTAGGACTAGTAGGCAAAAACATTCAGTACTTC. The full variable domain, rest sourced from reference TRBV15 and TRBJ2-4, is DAMVIQNPRYQVTQFGKPVTLSCSQTLNHNVMYWYQQKSSQAPKLLFHYYDKDFNNEADTPDNFQSRRPNTSFCFLDIRSPGLGDTAMYLCATSRDLGLVGKNIQYFGAGTRLSVL.